This TCR beta chain came from a study of T cell changes during pregnancy in multiple sclerosis. Some clones are missing from TCRdb's copy, which holds only in-frame ones; the method was immunoSEQ multiplex PCR. The sample holds around 39,000 clones, nearly 90% seen once. J lost 4 bases, V lost 3 bases, and 9 bases had no gene match. This CDR3 is built from 16 residues. Germline-derived CDR1 and CDR2 are LNHDA and SQIVND (reference sequence). This clone came up a few times. Within the sample, other DNA sequences also encode this same CDR3. This chain joins TRBV19 and TRBJ2-1; 7 positions match TRBD2. This specimen consisted of CD8+ T cells from peripheral blood mononuclear cells, obtained in the first trimester of pregnancy. The TCR sequence derives from a female donor with multiple sclerosis, enrolled in a pregnancy study. CDR3 residues: CASSIGAASGYNEQFF. CDR3 nucleotide sequence: TGTGCCAGTAGTATCGGCGCGGCTAGCGGATACAATGAGCAGTTCTTC.